This T cell receptor beta chain was captured by sequencing in a study of Ad26.COV2.S vaccination and SARS-CoV-2 variants. Across the whole study: Each vaccinee took Ad26.COV2.S intramuscularly, once or twice 56 days apart.

The CDR3 has 15 residues. CDR1 and CDR2 (germline): SGHAT, FQNNGV. The V gene end was trimmed by 0 bases and the J gene end by 10 bases; junction bases not matched to a gene: 9. Sequencing used immunoSEQ multiplex PCR; TCRdb keeps in-frame clones, though not all of them. The sample includes fewer than 900,000 clones, roughly 90% of them seen just once. As to treatment: 15 to 20 received Ad26.COV2.S at low or high dose, single or two shots; 5 received placebo; per-sample allocation not given. It was on day 63 after the first vaccine or placebo injection that samples were taken. In this sample, this clone turned up a few times.

The origin of this receptor is a person between 18 and 59 years old who received the Ad26.COV2.S COVID-19 vaccine or a placebo. The input for sequencing was peripheral blood, taken in a trial of Ad26.COV2.S vaccine versus placebo. The chain has TRBV11-2 and TRBJ2-1, with 7 bases identical to TRBD1. Written as DNA, the CDR3 is TGTGCCAGCAGCTTAGATCCCGGGACAGCGTTCGAGCAGTTCTTC. This encodes CASSLDPGTAFEQFF.